This TCR beta chain was documented in a study of response to subunit inactivated influenza vaccine. The sample holds a few counts of this clonotype. TCRdb processed the RT-PCR reads anew with MiXCR; each CDR3 protein has one entry. Of 300,000 to 350,000 distinct CDR3 sequences in the sample, 21% are singletons; the top ten hold roughly a tenth. Germline loops: CDR1 MDHEN, CDR2 SYDVKM. This CDR3 is 15 amino acids long. Trimming took 7 bases from V and 0 from J, leaving 13 bases between them. Here the sequenced sample was PBMCs from blood, taken less than 22 months after vaccination. J is TRBJ2-1 and V is TRBV28; D call uncertain. This receptor was identified in a man in his fifties or sixties who received an inactivated influenza vaccine. This CDR3 is CASNFRSPSYNEQFF. CDR3 bases: TGTGCCAGCAACTTCAGGTCGCCCTCCTACAATGAGCAGTTCTTC.